This TCR beta chain was recorded in a study of blood T cell repertoires in COVID-19. Study-wide background: COVID-19 samples collected from the United States, Italy and Spain covered acute and convalescent phases. Sample material is recorded as cDNA or gDNA derived from T cells, B-cell-depleted T cells, or PBMCs.

CDR1 is SGHKS, CDR2 YYEKEE, per germline (reference sequence). The germline V and J ends were trimmed by 0 bases and 1 base, with 10 bases remaining between them. This CDR3 spans 15 amino acids. Authors' data handling: Reference gene primer amplification in the assay estimated nucleated cell counts. Sequencing was performed with immunoSEQ multiplex PCR; in TCRdb, only in-frame clones are kept and a portion is missing. That table supplies the V and J calls and clone size; D and trimming were determined from the DNA. This table has just over 200,000 clones, 80% appearing once. This clonotype was sampled from a woman between 65 and 79 years old with acute or convalescent COVID-19. The source material was peripheral blood. This rearrangement joins TRBV5-5 to TRBJ1-1; D possibly corresponds to TRBD1 (5 bases). CDR3 nucleotide sequence: TGTGCCAGCAGCTTGGTAGGTGGGGCGAACACTGAAGCTTTCTTT. It translates to CASSLVGGANTEAFF.